This T cell receptor beta chain is from a study of shared clonotypes between healthy human individuals. The wider study: The plates for each donor numbered three CD4 naive, three CD4 memory, two CD8 naive and one CD8 memory.

General observations from the study: It was observed that roughly 5.4% of naive CD4 clonotypes were shared across a few donors. Against clonotypes common to all four donors, non-shared ones had lower generation probabilities.

Germline assignment: CDR1 SGHRS and CDR2 YFSETQ. The CDR3 extends over 16 amino acids. Trimming removed 3 bases from V and 4 bases from J, with 19 bases in between. With respect to this clone: Its antigen is undetermined.

TCRdb's copy holds only in-frame clones and misses some; the assay was immunoSEQ multiplex PCR. The repertoire holds more than 2,000,000 clones, 93% seen once, with 0.3% to 0.4% in the top ten. Sequencing was performed on naive CD4+ T cells from PBMCs. Sample subset: CD45RA+ positively selected. This sequence joins TRBV5-1 and TRBJ1-2; perhaps TRBD1 as D (5 bases). This sequence was found in a man aged 18 to 29 in good health. Some clones in this sample may be carry-over from other donors' samples. CDR3 nucleotides: TGCGCCAGCAGCTCGCGGGGGGAGCCCGAGGTCTATGGCTACACCTTC. Its translation is CASSSRGEPEVYGYTF. The whole variable domain, filled in from reference TRBV5-1 and TRBJ1-2, reads KAGVTQTPRYLIKTRGQQVTLSCSPISGHRSVSWYQQTPGQGLQFLFEYFSETQRNKGNFPGRFSGRQFSNSRSEMNVSTLELGDSALYLCASSSRGEPEVYGYTFGSGTRLTVV.